This T cell receptor beta chain derives from a study of blood T cell repertoires in COVID-19. Study context: Both acute and convalescent COVID-19 samples were obtained from the United States, Italy and Spain.

This clone appeared a few times. Measured with immunoSEQ multiplex PCR; TCRdb has only the in-frame clones, and not every one. The sample carries 20,000 to 25,000 clones, approximately 90% recorded once. V lost 2 bases to trimming and J lost 4 bases, with 9 bases between them. The CDR3 has 14 amino acids. CDR1 SGHNT and CDR2 YENEEA come from the germline V gene. Material for sequencing was peripheral blood. The chain has TRBV11-3 and TRBJ2-1; TRBD2 is a possible D gene (7 bases). This clonotype was sampled from a human donor in a cohort sampled during active COVID-19. The CDR3 DNA reads TGTGCCAGCAGCTTACGGGGGGCTTACAATGAGCAGTTCTTC. This sequence encodes CASSLRGAYNEQFF. The full variable domain, its missing parts supplied by reference TRBV11-3 and TRBJ2-1, is EAGVVQSPRYKIIEKKQPVAFWCNPISGHNTLYWYLQNLGQGPELLIRYENEEAVDDSQLPKDRFSAERLKGVDSTLKIQPAELGDSAVYLCASSLRGAYNEQFFGPGTRLTVL.